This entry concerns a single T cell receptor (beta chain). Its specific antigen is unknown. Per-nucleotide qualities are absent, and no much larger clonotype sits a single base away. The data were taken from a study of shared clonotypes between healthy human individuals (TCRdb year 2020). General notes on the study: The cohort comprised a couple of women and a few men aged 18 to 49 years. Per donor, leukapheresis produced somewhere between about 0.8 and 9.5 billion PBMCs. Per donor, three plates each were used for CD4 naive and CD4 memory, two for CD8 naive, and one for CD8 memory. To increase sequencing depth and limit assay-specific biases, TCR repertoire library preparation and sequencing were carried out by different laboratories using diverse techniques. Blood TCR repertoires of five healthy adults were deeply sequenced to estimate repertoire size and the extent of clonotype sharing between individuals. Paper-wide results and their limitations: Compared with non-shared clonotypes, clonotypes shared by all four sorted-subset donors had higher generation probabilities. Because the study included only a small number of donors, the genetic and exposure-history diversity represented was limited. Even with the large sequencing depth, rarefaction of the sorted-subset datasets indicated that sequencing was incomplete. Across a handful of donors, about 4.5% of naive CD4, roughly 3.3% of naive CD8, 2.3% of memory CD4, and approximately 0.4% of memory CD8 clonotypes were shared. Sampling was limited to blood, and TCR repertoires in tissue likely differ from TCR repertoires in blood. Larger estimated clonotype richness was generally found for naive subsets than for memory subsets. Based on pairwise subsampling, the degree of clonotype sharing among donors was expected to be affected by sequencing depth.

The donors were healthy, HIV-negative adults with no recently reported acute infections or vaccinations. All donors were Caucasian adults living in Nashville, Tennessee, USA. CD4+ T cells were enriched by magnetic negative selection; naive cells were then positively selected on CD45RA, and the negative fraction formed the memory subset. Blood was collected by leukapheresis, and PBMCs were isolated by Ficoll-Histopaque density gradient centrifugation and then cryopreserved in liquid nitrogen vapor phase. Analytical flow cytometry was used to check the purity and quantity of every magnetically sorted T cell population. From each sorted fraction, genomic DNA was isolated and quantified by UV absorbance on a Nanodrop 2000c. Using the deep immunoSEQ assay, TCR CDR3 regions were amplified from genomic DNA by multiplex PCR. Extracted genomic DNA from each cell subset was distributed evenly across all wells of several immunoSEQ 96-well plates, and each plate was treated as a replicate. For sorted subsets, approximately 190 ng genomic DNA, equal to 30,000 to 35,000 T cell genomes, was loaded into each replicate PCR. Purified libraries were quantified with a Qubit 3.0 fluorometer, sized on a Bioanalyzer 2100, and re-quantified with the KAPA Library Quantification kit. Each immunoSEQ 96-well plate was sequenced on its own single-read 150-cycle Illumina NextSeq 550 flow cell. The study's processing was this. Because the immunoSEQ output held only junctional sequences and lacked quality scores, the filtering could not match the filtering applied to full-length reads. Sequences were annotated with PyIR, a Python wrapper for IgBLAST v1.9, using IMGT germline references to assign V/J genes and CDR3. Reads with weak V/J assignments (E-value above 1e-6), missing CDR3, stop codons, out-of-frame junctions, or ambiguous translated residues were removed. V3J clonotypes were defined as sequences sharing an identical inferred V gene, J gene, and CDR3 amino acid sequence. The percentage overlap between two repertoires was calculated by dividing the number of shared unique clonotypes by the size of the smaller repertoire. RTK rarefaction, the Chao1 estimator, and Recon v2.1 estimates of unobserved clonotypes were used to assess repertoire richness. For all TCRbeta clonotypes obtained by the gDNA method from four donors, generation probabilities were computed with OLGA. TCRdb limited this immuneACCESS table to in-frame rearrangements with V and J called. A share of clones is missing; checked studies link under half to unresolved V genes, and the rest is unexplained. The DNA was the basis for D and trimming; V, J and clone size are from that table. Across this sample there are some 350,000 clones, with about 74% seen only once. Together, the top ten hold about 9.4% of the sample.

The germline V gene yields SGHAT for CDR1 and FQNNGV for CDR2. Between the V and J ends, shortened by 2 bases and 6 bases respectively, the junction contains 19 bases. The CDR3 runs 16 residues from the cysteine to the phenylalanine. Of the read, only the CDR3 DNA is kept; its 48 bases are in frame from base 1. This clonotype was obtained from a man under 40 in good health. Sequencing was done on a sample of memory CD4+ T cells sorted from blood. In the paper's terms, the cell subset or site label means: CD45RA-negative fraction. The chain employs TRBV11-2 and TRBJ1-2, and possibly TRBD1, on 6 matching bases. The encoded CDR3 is CASSLLGRDTWDGYTF. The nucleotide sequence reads TGTGCCAGCAGCTTATTGGGCAGGGACACTTGGGATGGCTACACCTTC.